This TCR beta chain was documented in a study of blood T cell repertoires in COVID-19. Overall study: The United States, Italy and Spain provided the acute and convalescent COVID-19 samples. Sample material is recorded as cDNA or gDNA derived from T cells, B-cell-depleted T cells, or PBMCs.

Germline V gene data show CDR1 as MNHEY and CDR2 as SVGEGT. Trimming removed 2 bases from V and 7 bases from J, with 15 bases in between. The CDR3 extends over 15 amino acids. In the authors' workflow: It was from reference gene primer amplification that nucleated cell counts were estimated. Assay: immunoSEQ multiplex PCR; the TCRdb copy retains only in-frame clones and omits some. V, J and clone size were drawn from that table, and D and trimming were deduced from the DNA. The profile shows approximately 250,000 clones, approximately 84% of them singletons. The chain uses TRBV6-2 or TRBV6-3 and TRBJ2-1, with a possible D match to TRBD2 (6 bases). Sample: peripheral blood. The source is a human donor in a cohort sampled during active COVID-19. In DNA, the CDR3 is TGTGCCAGCAGTTACCCAAGTGGAGGGATGAATGAGCAGTTCTTC. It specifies CASSYPSGGMNEQFF.